A selection of T cell receptor beta chains follows, all from one sample in a study of blood T cell repertoires in COVID-19. Here immunoSEQ multiplex PCR was the method, and the copy in TCRdb shows in-frame clones only, minus some. The sample shows approximately 53,000 clones, roughly four fifths of them seen only once. Sequencing used peripheral blood. These receptors all stem from a woman in her sixties with acute or convalescent COVID-19. Both conserved end residues are part of each CDR3. A D gene is named only where the DNA matches it firmly. Clone size is not always given. Where it is, it says once, few, many or a class for expanded clones.

.	TRBV6-6	TRBJ1-2	once	TGTGCCAGCAGCCCCCGTGGGGGCGACTATGGCTACACCTTC	CASSPRGGDYGYTF
TRBD2	TRBV9	TRBJ2-5	.	TGTGCCAGCAGCGTAGGGGGAGGGGAGACCCAGTACTTC	CASSVGGGETQYF
.	TRBV19	TRBJ1-3	.	TGTGCCAGTACTCACAAAGGAGAGCCTGGAAACACCATATATTTT	CASTHKGEPGNTIYF
.	TRBV5-1	TRBJ1-2	.	TGCGCCAGCAGCTTGGAGGGCAGGACTTACTATGGCTACACCTTC	CASSLEGRTYYGYTF
TRBD1	TRBV11-3	TRBJ1-1	.	TGTGCCAGCGCACAGGGGGCGAGGACTGAAGCTTTCTTT	CASAQGARTEAFF
TRBD1	TRBV7-9	TRBJ1-4	.	TGTGCCAGCAAACGAAGAGGGGGCGATGAAAAACTGTTTTTT	CASKRRGGDEKLFF
TRBD2	TRBV5-1	TRBJ2-4	.	TGCGCCAGCAGCCCGACGGGGGGTAGCAAAAACATTCAGTACTTC	CASSPTGGSKNIQYF
TRBD2	TRBV7-8	TRBJ2-3	.	TGTGCCAGCAGCTTAATGGGACTAGCTATAGATACGCAGTATTTT	CASSLMGLAIDTQYF
TRBD1	TRBV9	TRBJ1-2	few	TGTGCCAGCTCAACGACAGGGGGCGCTTCGGGCGGCTACACCTTC	CASSTTGGASGGYTF
TRBD2	TRBV7-8	TRBJ2-2	.	TGTGCCAGCTATCCGGGACTAGCGGGAGGATATCGCGACACCGGGGAGCTGTTTTTT	CASYPGLAGGYRDTGELFF
.	TRBV19	TRBJ1-1	.	TGTGCCAGTAGTATTTTTGCGGGGGCCCCTGAAGCTTTCTTT	CASSIFAGAPEAFF
.	TRBV3-1/TRBV3-2	TRBJ1-1	.	TGTGCCAGCAGCCATATGAGGACAGTTCAGGGGAACACTGAAGCTTTCTTT	CASSHMRTVQGNTEAFF
TRBD1	TRBV6-6	TRBJ1-4	.	TGTGCCAGCAGTCAAAACCGGGACAGGGAGGTTAATGAAAAACTGTTTTTT	CASSQNRDREVNEKLFF
TRBD2	TRBV15	TRBJ2-2	.	TGTGCCACCAGCAGAGGGACTAGCGGGGGGGCAAGGACCGGGGAGCTGTTTTTT	CATSRGTSGGARTGELFF
.	TRBV28	TRBJ1-5	.	TGTGCCAGCGCGTCGGAGGCATATCAGCCCCAGCATTTT	CASASEAYQPQHF
.	TRBV7-2	TRBJ2-7	.	TGTGCCAGCAGCTTAGAGGCAGGCAGCTCCTACGAGCAGTACTTC	CASSLEAGSSYEQYF
TRBD1	TRBV19	TRBJ2-1	.	TGTGCCAGTACCGCGTGGGGACAGGGGTCCAATGAGCAGTTCTTC	CASTAWGQGSNEQFF
TRBD1	TRBV30	TRBJ1-4	.	TGTGCCTGGAGTCGGGGGACAGGGCTTTTTATCGGGCTGTTTTTT	CAWSRGTGLFIGLFF
.	TRBV5-8	TRBJ2-7	.	TGTGCCAGCAGCTTGGCCCGGTTCTCCTACGAGCAGTACTTC	CASSLARFSYEQYF
TRBD1	TRBV4-1	TRBJ1-1	.	TGCGCCAGCAGACTACCGGGACAGAAGAACACTGAAGCTTTCTTT	CASRLPGQKNTEAFF
TRBD1	TRBV27	TRBJ1-1	few	TGTGCCAGCAGGACTAAGGGACAGCTGAACACTGAAGCTTTCTTT	CASRTKGQLNTEAFF
TRBD1	TRBV6-6	TRBJ1-1	once	TGTGCCAGCAGCCGGACAGGGCGGGACACTGAAGCTTTCTTT	CASSRTGRDTEAFF
TRBD2	TRBV5-1	TRBJ2-1	.	TGCGCCAGCAGCTTGGGAGCGGGACCTTGGAATGAGCAGTTCTTC	CASSLGAGPWNEQFF
TRBD1	TRBV2	TRBJ2-7	once	TGTGCCAGCAGGAGGACGGAGACAGGGGGACGGTACTTC	CASRRTETGGRYF
TRBD1	TRBV11-1	TRBJ1-4	few	TGTGCCAGCAGCCGGACAGGGGAGGATGAAAAACTGTTTTTT	CASSRTGEDEKLFF
TRBD2	TRBV5-1	TRBJ2-2	.	TGCGCCAGCAGCTTCGCAGCAGCGGGGACCGGGGAGCTGTTTTTT	CASSFAAAGTGELFF
.	TRBV5-4	TRBJ1-6	.	TGTGCCAGCAGCTTGGGCCAGGCCTATAATTCACCCCTCCACTTT	CASSLGQAYNSPLHF
.	TRBV18	TRBJ2-4	.	TGTGCCAGCTCACCTTCCATGGGGGCCCTAGCCAAAAACATTCAGTACTTC	CASSPSMGALAKNIQYF
.	TRBV6-1	TRBJ1-5	.	TGTGCCAGCAGTGAAATAGTCAAGCCCCAGCATTTT	CASSEIVKPQHF
TRBD1	TRBV19	TRBJ1-5	.	TGTGCCAGTAGTCTTCGACAGGGGTTTAGGGATCAGCCCCAGCATTTT	CASSLRQGFRDQPQHF
.	TRBV5-1	TRBJ1-3	.	TGCGCCAGCAGCCGCGGGACTCCTGGAAACACCATATATTTT	CASSRGTPGNTIYF
.	TRBV30	TRBJ1-1	.	TGTGCCTGGAACGTGAGAACTGAAGCTTTCTTT	CAWNVRTEAFF
TRBD1	TRBV6-6	TRBJ2-7	.	TGTGCCAGCAGTTACGGGCAGGGGGCGTCCGAGCAGTACTTC	CASSYGQGASEQYF
TRBD2	TRBV4-1	TRBJ2-1	.	TGCGCCAGCAGCCAAGTCTCTGCAGACCAAGGGCCTAGCGGGAGTTACAATGAGCAGTTCTTC	CASSQVSADQGPSGSYNEQFF
TRBD1	TRBV5-1	TRBJ2-7	few	TGCGCCAGCAGCCACCCCGCAGGGGGCCGCCACGAGCAGTACTTC	CASSHPAGGRHEQYF
TRBD2	TRBV29-1	TRBJ2-3	once	TGCAGCGTGCGAAGCGGGAGGAGCACAGATACGCAGTATTTT	CSVRSGRSTDTQYF
TRBD2	TRBV3-1/TRBV3-2	TRBJ2-3	.	TGTGCCACGGGGACTAGCGGTCTCGGCGTTACGCAGTATTTT	CATGTSGLGVTQYF
TRBD2	TRBV5-4	TRBJ2-7	.	TGTGCCAGCAGCTTTGGCGGGAGGGGACGGGAGCAGTACTTC	CASSFGGRGREQYF
.	TRBV28	TRBJ2-1	.	TGTGCCAGCACCGTCCTCCTAGGCGGTGAGCAGTTCTTC	CASTVLLGGEQFF
.	TRBV7-9	TRBJ1-1	once	TGTGCCAGCAGCTTAGATGGTGCAGGTAACACTGAAGCTTTCTTT	CASSLDGAGNTEAFF
TRBD1	TRBV9	TRBJ2-7	.	TGTGCCAGCAGCCCCCTCAGGGGGACAGGGCGTTACGAGCAGTACTTC	CASSPLRGTGRYEQYF
.	TRBV18	TRBJ1-4	.	TGTGCCAGCCACCGGGGAGGGATAGAAGAAAAACTGTTTTTT	CASHRGGIEEKLFF
.	TRBV6-1	TRBJ2-7	.	TGTGCCAGCAGTGATGTATCAGGTTGGTCCTACGAGCAGTACTTC	CASSDVSGWSYEQYF
.	TRBV6-5	TRBJ1-1	.	TGTGCCAGCAGTGACTCCGCAGCGGGGTCCACTGAAGCTTTCTTT	CASSDSAAGSTEAFF
.	TRBV3-1/TRBV3-2	TRBJ2-3	.	TGTGCCAGCAGCCAAGGGCAGGGGTCGAGCACAGATACGCAGTATTTT	CASSQGQGSSTDTQYF
TRBD1	TRBV15	TRBJ1-5	.	TGTGCCACCAGCACCGGGACAGGGGGTAATAGCAATCAGCCCCAGCATTTT	CATSTGTGGNSNQPQHF
TRBD2	TRBV27	TRBJ2-1	.	TGTGCCAGCAGTCGAGCGGGGGGGTCCTACAATGAGCAGTTCTTC	CASSRAGGSYNEQFF
TRBD1	TRBV9	TRBJ1-2	.	TGTGCCAGCAGCGTAGAAGGACAGGCCTATGGCTACACCTTC	CASSVEGQAYGYTF
TRBD2	TRBV5-1	TRBJ2-7	.	TGCGCCAGCAGCTTAGGCGGGAGCAAAGGGAGAGAGCAGTACTTC	CASSLGGSKGREQYF
.	TRBV14	TRBJ2-3	.	TGTGCCAGCAGCCACTCACAAACCCGCTTTTCCTCAGATACGCAGTATTTT	CASSHSQTRFSSDTQYF